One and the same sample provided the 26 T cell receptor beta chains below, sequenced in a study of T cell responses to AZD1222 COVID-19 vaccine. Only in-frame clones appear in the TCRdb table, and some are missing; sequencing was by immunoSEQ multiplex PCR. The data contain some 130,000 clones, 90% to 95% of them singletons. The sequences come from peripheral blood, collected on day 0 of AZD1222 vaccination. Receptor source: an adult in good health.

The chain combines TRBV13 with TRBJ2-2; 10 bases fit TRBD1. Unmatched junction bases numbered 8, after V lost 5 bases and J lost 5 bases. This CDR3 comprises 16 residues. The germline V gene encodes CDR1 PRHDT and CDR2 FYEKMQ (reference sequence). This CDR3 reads CASSPRDRGTTGELFF. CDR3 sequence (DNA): TGTGCCAGCAGCCCTCGGGACAGGGGAACGACCGGGGAGCTGTTTTTT.

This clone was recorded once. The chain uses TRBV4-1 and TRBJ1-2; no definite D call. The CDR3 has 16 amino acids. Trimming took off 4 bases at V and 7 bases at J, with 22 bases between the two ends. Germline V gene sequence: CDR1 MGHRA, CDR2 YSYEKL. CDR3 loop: CASSRSRLGIPPGYTF. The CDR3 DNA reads TGCGCCAGCAGCCGATCCAGGTTGGGGATTCCCCCTGGCTACACCTTC.

The CDR3 sequence: CASSQDPTPRRWFNTEAFF. As DNA, the CDR3 is TGCGCCAGCAGCCAAGATCCAACACCCCGTCGGTGGTTTAACACTGAAGCTTTCTTT. The V gene is TRBV4-1, the J gene TRBJ1-1; no reliable D call. This CDR3 contains 19 residues. Looked up from germline, CDR1 is MGHRA and CDR2 is YSYEKL. Trimming stripped 0 bases from V and 2 bases from J, with 22 bases between.

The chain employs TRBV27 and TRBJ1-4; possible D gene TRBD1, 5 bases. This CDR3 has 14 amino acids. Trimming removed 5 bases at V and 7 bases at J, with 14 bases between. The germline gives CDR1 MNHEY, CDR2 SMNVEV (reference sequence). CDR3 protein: CASSPQGNGEKLFF. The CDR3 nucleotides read TGTGCCAGCAGTCCCCAGGGAAATGGTGAAAAACTGTTTTTT.

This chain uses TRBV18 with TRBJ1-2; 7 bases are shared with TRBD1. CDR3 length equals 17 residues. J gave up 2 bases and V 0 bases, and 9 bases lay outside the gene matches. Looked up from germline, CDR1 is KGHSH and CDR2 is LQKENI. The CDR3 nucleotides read TGTGCCAGCTCACCACCTGTCATTGACAGGGCCAACTATGGCTACACCTTC. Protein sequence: CASSPPVIDRANYGYTF.

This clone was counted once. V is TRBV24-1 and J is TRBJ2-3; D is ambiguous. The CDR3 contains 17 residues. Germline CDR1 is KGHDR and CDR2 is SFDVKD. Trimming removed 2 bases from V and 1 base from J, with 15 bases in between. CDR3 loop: CATSDSSLSGGTDTQYF. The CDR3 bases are TGTGCCACCAGTGATTCCAGTCTAAGTGGGGGCACAGATACGCAGTATTTT.

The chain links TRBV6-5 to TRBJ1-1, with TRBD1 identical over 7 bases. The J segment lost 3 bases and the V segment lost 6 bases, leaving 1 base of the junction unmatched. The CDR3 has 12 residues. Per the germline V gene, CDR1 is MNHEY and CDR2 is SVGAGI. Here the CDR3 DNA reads TGTGCCAGCAGCACAGGGGACACTGAAGCTTTCTTT. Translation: CASSTGDTEAFF.

The CDR3 DNA reads TGTGCCAGCAGCTTGATGGGGGCTTACAATGAGCAGTTCTTC. Encoded protein: CASSLMGAYNEQFF. The gene calls are TRBV5-5 and TRBJ2-7; D might be TRBD1 (6 bases). Matching the DNA end better, TRBJ2-1 makes the J call doubtful. This CDR3 has 14 amino acids. Germline V gene lookup returns CDR1 SGHKS and CDR2 YYEKEE (reference sequence).

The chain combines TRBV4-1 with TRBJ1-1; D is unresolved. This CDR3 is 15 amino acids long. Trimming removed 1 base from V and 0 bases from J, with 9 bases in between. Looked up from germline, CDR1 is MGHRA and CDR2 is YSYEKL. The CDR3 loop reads CASSQGRAMNTEAFF. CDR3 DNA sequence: TGCGCCAGCAGCCAAGGCCGAGCCATGAACACTGAAGCTTTCTTT.

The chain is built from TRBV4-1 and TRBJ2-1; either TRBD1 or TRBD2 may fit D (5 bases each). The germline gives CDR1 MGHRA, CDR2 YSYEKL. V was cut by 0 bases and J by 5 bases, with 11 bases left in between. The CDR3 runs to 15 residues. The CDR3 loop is CASSQEGQGHNEQFF. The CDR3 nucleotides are TGCGCCAGCAGCCAAGAAGGCCAGGGACACAATGAGCAGTTCTTC.

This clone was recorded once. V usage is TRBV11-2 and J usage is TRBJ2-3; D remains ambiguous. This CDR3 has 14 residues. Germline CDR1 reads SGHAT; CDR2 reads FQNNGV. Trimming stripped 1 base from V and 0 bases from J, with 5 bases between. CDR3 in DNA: TGTGCCAGCAGCTTAGTAGCCAGCACAGATACGCAGTATTTT. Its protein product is CASSLVASTDTQYF.

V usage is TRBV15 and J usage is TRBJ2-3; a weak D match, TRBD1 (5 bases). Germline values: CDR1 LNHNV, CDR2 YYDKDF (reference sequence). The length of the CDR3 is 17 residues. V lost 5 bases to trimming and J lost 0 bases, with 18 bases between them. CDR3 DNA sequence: TGTGCCACCAGCGGGTTCGGACGGACATCTAGCACAGATACGCAGTATTTT. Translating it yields CATSGFGRTSSTDTQYF.

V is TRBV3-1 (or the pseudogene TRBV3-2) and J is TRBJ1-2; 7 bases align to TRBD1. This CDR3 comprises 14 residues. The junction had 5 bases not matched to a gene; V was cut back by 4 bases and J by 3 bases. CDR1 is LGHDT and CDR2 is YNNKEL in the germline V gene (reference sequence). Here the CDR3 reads CASSPQGVYYGYTF. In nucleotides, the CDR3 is TGTGCCAGCAGCCCCCAGGGGGTATACTATGGCTACACCTTC.

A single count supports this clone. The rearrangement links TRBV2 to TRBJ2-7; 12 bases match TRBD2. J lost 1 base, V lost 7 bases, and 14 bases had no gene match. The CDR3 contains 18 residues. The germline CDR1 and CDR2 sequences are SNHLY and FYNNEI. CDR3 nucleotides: TGTGCCAGCACCGAGGCTGGGCTAGCGGGGGGGCAGTCCTACGAGCAGTACTTC. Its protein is CASTEAGLAGGQSYEQYF.

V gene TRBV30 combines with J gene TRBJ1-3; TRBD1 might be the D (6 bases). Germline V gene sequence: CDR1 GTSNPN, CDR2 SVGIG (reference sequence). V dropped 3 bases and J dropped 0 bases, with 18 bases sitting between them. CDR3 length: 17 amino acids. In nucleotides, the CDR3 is TGTGCCTGGAGGACCCCAGGGACAATTCCCTCTGGAAACACCATATATTTT. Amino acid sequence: CAWRTPGTIPSGNTIYF.

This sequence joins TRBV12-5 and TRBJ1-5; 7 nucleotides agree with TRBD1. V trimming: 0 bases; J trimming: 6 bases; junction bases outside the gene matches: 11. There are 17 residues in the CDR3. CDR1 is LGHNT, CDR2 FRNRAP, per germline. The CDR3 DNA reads TGTGCTAGTGGTTTGGTGCTCCCGGGACAGAAGGCTCAGCCCCAGCATTTT. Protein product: CASGLVLPGQKAQPQHF. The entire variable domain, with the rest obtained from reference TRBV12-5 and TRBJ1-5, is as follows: DARVTQTPRHKVTEMGQEVTMRCQPILGHNTVFWYRQTMMQGLELLAYFRNRAPLDDSGMPKDRFSAEMPDATLATLKIQPSEPRDSAVYFCASGLVLPGQKAQPQHFGDGTRLSIL.

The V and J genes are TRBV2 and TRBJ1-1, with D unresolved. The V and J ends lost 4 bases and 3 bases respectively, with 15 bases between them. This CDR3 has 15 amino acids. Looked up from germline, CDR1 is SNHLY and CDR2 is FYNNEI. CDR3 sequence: CASSGAPVWDTEAFF. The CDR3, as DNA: TGTGCCAGCAGTGGGGCGCCGGTGTGGGACACTGAAGCTTTCTTT.

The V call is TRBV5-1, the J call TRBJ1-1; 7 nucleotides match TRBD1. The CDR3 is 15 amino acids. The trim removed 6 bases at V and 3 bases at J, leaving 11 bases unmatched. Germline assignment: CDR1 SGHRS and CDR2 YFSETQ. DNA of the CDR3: TGCGCCAGCATAGCTTCCAGGGGGGCGGACACTGAAGCTTTCTTT. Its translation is CASIASRGADTEAFF.

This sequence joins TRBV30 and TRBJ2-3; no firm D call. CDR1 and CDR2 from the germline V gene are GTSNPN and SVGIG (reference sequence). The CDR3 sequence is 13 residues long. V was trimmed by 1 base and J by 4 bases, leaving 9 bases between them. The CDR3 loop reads CAWSAIDADTQYF. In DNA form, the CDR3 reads TGTGCCTGGAGTGCAATAGATGCAGATACGCAGTATTTT.

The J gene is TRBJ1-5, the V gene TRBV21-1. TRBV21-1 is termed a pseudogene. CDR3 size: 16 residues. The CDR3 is CASSKRSQRSNQPQHF. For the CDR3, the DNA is TGTGCCAGCAGCAAGAGATCCCAGCGGAGCAATCAGCCCCAGCATTTT.

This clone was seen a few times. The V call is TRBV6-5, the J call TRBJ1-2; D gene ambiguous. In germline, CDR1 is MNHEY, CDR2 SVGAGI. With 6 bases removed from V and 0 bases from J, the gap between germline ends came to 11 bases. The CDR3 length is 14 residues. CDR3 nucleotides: TGTGCCAGCAGCAGAACAAGTTCTAACTATGGCTACACCTTC. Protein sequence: CASSRTSSNYGYTF.

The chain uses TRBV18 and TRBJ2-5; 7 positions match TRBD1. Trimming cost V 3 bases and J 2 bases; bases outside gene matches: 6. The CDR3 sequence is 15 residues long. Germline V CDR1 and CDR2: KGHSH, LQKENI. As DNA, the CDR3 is TGTGCCAGCTCACCTATGACAGGGTATCAAGAGACCCAGTACTTC. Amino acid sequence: CASSPMTGYQETQYF.

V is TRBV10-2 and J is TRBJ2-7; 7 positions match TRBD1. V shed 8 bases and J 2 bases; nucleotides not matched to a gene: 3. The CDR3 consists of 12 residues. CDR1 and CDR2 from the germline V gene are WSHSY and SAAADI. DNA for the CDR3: TGCGCCAGCCGGGACAGAACCTACGAGCAGTACTTC. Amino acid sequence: CASRDRTYEQYF.

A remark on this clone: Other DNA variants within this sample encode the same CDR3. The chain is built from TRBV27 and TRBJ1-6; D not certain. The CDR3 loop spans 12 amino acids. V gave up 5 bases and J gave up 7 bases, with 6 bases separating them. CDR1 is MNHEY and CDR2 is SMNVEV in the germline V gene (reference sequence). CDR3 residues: CASSPINSPLHF. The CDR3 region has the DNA TGTGCCAGCAGTCCCATCAATTCACCCCTCCACTTT.

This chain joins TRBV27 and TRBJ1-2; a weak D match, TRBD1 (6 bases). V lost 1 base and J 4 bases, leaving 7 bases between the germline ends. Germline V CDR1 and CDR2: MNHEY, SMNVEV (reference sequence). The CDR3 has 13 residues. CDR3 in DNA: TGTGCCAGCAGTTTATTGGGGGCCTATGGCTACACCTTC. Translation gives CASSLLGAYGYTF.

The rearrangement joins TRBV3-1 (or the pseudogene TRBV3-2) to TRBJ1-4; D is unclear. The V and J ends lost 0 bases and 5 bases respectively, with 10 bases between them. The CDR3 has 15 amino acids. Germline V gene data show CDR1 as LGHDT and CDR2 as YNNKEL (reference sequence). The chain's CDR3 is CASSQDALRNEKLFF. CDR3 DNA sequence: TGTGCCAGCAGCCAAGATGCACTGCGGAATGAAAAACTGTTTTTT.